A single sample gave rise to the 9 T cell receptor beta chains below, sequenced in a study of blood T cell repertoires in COVID-19. This table comes from immunoSEQ multiplex PCR, and its TCRdb copy is limited to in-frame clones, with some not included. The table shows fewer than 200,000 clones, with 80% to 90% occurring only once. Input material: peripheral blood. These receptors all stem from a man aged 35-49 years who had recovered from COVID-19.

CDR3 nucleotide sequence: TGTGCCAGCAGTTTAGGCGGGGCAGATACGCAGTATTTT. Translation gives CASSLGGADTQYF. V usage is TRBV6-4 and J usage is TRBJ2-3, with TRBD2 as a possible D gene (6 bases). The CDR3 has 13 residues. Germline CDR1 reads MRHNA; CDR2 reads SNTAGT. Trimming removed 5 bases at V and 4 bases at J, with 10 bases between.

This rearrangement joins TRBV19 to TRBJ1-5, with 9 bases aligning to TRBD1. This CDR3 has 16 residues. Germline V gene lookup returns CDR1 LNHDA and CDR2 SQIVND (reference sequence). The J segment lost 5 bases and the V segment lost 4 bases, leaving 9 bases of the junction unmatched. The DNA for the CDR3 is TGTGCCAGTAGTAAGGGTAACAGGGGGCAGCATCAGCCCCAGCATTTT. This gives the protein CASSKGNRGQHQPQHF.

The V and J genes are TRBV11-3 and TRBJ2-5; tentatively, D is TRBD2 (6 bases). The V gene's germline CDR1 is SGHNT and CDR2 YENEEA. This CDR3 has 16 residues. Trimming stripped 1 base from V and 8 bases from J, with 20 bases between. The CDR3 coding sequence is TGTGCCAGCAGCTTAGTTGTTTTAGCGGCAGAGGAAACCCAGTACTTC. Protein product: CASSLVVLAAEETQYF.

This chain links TRBV7-3 with TRBJ1-4; D remains unclear. From germline, CDR1 is SGHTA and CDR2 FQGTGA. The V end lost 5 bases, the J end lost 7 bases, and 14 bases lay between the germline ends. The CDR3 spans 14 residues. This CDR3 reads CASSPGKEGEKLFF. The CDR3 coding sequence is TGTGCCAGCAGCCCGGGGAAGGAAGGTGAAAAACTGTTTTTT.

The V gene is TRBV7-2, the J gene TRBJ2-3; 15 bases are a match to TRBD2. J gave up 2 bases and V 3 bases, and 6 bases lay outside the gene matches. Germline-derived CDR1 and CDR2 are SGHTA and FQGNSA. The CDR3 covers 18 residues. CDR3 protein: CASSFLGLAGGATDTQYF. CDR3 nucleotides: TGTGCCAGCAGCTTTTTGGGACTAGCGGGGGGAGCCACAGATACGCAGTATTTT.

CDR3 region: CASSVESGSPLHF. The CDR3 DNA reads as TGTGCCAGCAGTGTGGAGTCGGGGTCACCCCTCCACTTT. The chain carries TRBV6-4 and TRBJ1-6; D unclear. The ends were cut back, 4 bases at V and 10 bases at J, with 11 bases in the middle. The CDR3 covers 13 residues. Germline values: CDR1 MRHNA, CDR2 SNTAGT.

This chain links TRBV4-1 with TRBJ2-1; 12 nucleotides agree with TRBD2. There are 18 residues in the CDR3. Trimming cost V 1 base and J 0 bases; bases outside gene matches: 4. The V gene's germline CDR1 is MGHRA and CDR2 YSYEKL. CDR3 sequence reads: CASSQGLAGGSSYNEQFF. For the CDR3, the DNA is TGCGCCAGCAGCCAAGGTCTAGCGGGGGGGTCCTCCTACAATGAGCAGTTCTTC.

This chain connects TRBV30 to TRBJ2-7, with TRBD2 identical over 9 bases. With 3 bases clipped from V and 4 bases from J, the junction kept 10 bases outside the gene matches. The CDR3 is 15 amino acids. Germline V gene sequence: CDR1 GTSNPN, CDR2 SVGIG (reference sequence). CDR3 sequence: CAWSPRAGGRYEQYF. The DNA of the CDR3 is TGTGCCTGGAGCCCGAGGGCGGGGGGGAGGTACGAGCAGTACTTC.

The V call is TRBV9, the J call TRBJ1-5; D uncertain. V shed 4 bases and J shed 0 bases, with 11 bases lying between them. Per germline, CDR1 SGDLS and CDR2 YYNGEE. This CDR3 is built from 15 residues. CDR3 loop: CASSLDGNSNQPQHF. CDR3 coding DNA: TGTGCCAGCAGCCTGGACGGGAATAGCAATCAGCCCCAGCATTTT. The variable domain in full, with the rest retrieved from reference TRBV9 and TRBJ1-5, is DSGVTQTPKHLITATGQRVTLRCSPRSGDLSVYWYQQSLDQGLQFLIQYYNGEERAKGNILERFSAQQFPDLHSELNLSSLELGDSALYFCASSLDGNSNQPQHFGDGTRLSIL.